This record concerns one TCR beta chain sequence. Its antigen is currently unknown. The entry originates in a study of a mutant IDH1 vaccine in newly diagnosed glioma. For the study at large: The patients received vaccinations eight times, in weeks 1, 3, 5, 7, 11, 15, 19 and 23. Vaccine dosing followed radiotherapy by 4-6 weeks, or accompanied temozolomide cycles. Study findings and constraints: The study observed vaccine-induced immune responses in roughly 95% of patients. Whatever changes occurred in top peripheral T cell clonotypes seemed unrelated to pseudoprogression.

CDR1 is MNHEY, CDR2 SMNVEV, per germline (reference sequence). The CDR3 runs to 14 residues. V was cut by 6 bases and J by 1 base, with 10 bases left in between. Time point denoted: week 23, last vaccination. Every single dose of the vaccine, 300 ug of mutant IDH1 20-mer peptide, came with topical imiquimod. Libraries were prepared by immunoSEQ multiplex PCR; TCRdb keeps only in-frame clonotypes and omits some of them. This sample yields around 39,000 clones, of which approximately 88% are seen a single time; around 2.5% belongs to the top ten. The gene calls are TRBV27 and TRBJ1-5, with D uncertain. The sequenced sample was PBMCs, obtained from a glioma patient whose treatment included an IDH1 peptide vaccine. This TCR came from a woman aged 18-30 years with glioma. Some clones in this sample may be carry-over from other donors' samples. CDR3: CASREGSSNQPQHF. In DNA, the CDR3 is TGTGCCAGCAGAGAAGGGTCAAGCAATCAGCCCCAGCATTTT.